These T cell receptor beta chains were read from a single sample in a study of T cell responses to AZD1222 COVID-19 vaccine. Libraries were prepared by immunoSEQ multiplex PCR; TCRdb keeps only in-frame clonotypes and omits some of them. Of about 180,000 clones listed, under 95% are singletons. The sample here was peripheral blood, taken 28 days after the second AZD1222 dose. These receptors originate from an adult who received the AZD1222 COVID-19 vaccine. Each CDR3 is given with its conserved first and last residue. D genes are given only for firm matches. The size of a clone is reported for some rows only, either as once, few or many, or as a class for expanded clones.

D gene,J gene,CDR3 length,V gene,clone size,CDR3 DNA,CDR3 protein
-,TRBJ2-1,13,TRBV19,-,TGTGCCAGTAGTATAGGCGGCAGGTATGAGCAGTTCTTC,CASSIGGRYEQFF
-,TRBJ1-1,15,TRBV3-1/TRBV3-2,-,TGTGCCAGCAGCCCATTACCGGGGAGGAACACTGAAGCTTTCTTT,CASSPLPGRNTEAFF
-,TRBJ2-1,16,TRBV5-1,-,TGCGCCAGCAGCTTGGCCCCACTAGAAGGCTACAATGAGCAGTTCTTC,CASSLAPLEGYNEQFF
-,TRBJ1-1,13,TRBV12-3/TRBV12-4,-,TGTGCCAGCAGTTTGAACAGCCCCACTGAAGCTTTCTTT,CASSLNSPTEAFF
-,TRBJ2-2,12,TRBV7-9,-,TGTGCCAGCAGCTTAGGTCCCGGGGAGCTGTTTTTT,CASSLGPGELFF
TRBD2,TRBJ2-5,16,TRBV11-2,once,TGTGCCAGCAGATTCAGGATGGCGGGAGGTCAGGAGACCCAGTACTTC,CASRFRMAGGQETQYF
-,TRBJ1-1,15,TRBV7-8,-,TGTGCCAGCCGAGTAAGCGGGCCTAAGGGGGCTGAAGCTTTCTTT,CASRVSGPKGAEAFF
TRBD1,TRBJ2-3,13,TRBV7-9,-,TGTGCCAGCAGCTCAACAGGGGGGGATACGCAGTATTTT,CASSSTGGDTQYF
-,TRBJ2-3,16,TRBV4-1,-,TGCGCCAGCAGCCAACCGTGGCAGAGTAACACAGATACGCAGTATTTT,CASSQPWQSNTDTQYF
-,TRBJ1-3,17,TRBV4-1,-,TGCGCCAGCAGCAAATTACAGGGTAGTGGTTCTGGAAACACCATATATTTT,CASSKLQGSGSGNTIYF
TRBD1,TRBJ1-2,13,TRBV5-1,-,TGCGCCAGCAGCTTGGGACAGGGCGGTGGCTACACCTTC,CASSLGQGGGYTF
-,TRBJ2-2,15,TRBV3-1/TRBV3-2,few,TGTGCCAGCAGCCAATACGCTGGGGACACCGGGGAGCTGTTTTTT,CASSQYAGDTGELFF
TRBD1,TRBJ1-5,16,TRBV28,-,TGTGCCAGCCGAACACAGGGGGTAGGAGGCAATCAGCCCCAGCATTTT,CASRTQGVGGNQPQHF
TRBD2,TRBJ2-6,21,TRBV7-8,-,TGTGCCAGCAGCTTTCTCGGGACTAGCGGGGGGCCCAACTCTGGGGCCAACGTCCTGACTTTC,CASSFLGTSGGPNSGANVLTF
TRBD1,TRBJ1-1,13,TRBV2,-,TGTGCCAGCGACCTGGGGCAGGGGGCTGGTTCTTTCTTT,CASDLGQGAGSFF
-,TRBJ2-7,13,TRBV7-9,once,TGTGCCAGCAGCCCACTGCTGAGGGGAGAGCAGTACTTC,CASSPLLRGEQYF
TRBD1,TRBJ1-4,17,TRBV7-9,-,TGTGCCAGCAGCTTACCCCTCGACAGGGCGGATAATGAAAAACTGTTTTTT,CASSLPLDRADNEKLFF
-,TRBJ1-4,13,TRBV7-2,-,TGTGCCAGCAGCTCCCTCGTTCGCGAAAAACTGTTTTTT,CASSSLVREKLFF
-,TRBJ1-2,14,TRBV5-1,-,TGCGCCAGCAGCTTCGAGGGGCCTAACTATGGCTACACCTTC,CASSFEGPNYGYTF
-,TRBJ2-2,14,TRBV7-2,-,TGTGCCAGCAGCTTATACCAAGGTGCCGGGGAGCTGTTTTTT,CASSLYQGAGELFF
-,TRBJ2-1,14,TRBV2,-,TGTGCCAGCCGACCACGAGGGCTTTACAATGAGCAGTTCTTC,CASRPRGLYNEQFF
-,TRBJ2-1,15,TRBV7-3,-,TGTGCCAGCAGCTCCTTAGCGGATTCCTACAATGAGCAGTTCTTC,CASSSLADSYNEQFF
-,TRBJ1-5,13,TRBV12-3/TRBV12-4,-,TGTGCCAGCCTGGAGCAGGGCCAGATGCCCCAGCATTTT,CASLEQGQMPQHF
TRBD2,TRBJ2-3,16,TRBV7-2,-,TGTGCCAGCAGCTACGGGATAGCGGGGGGCACAGATACGCAGTATTTT,CASSYGIAGGTDTQYF
-,TRBJ1-4,15,TRBV28,-,TGTGCCAGCAGTTTGCAGCAGGGATTGGGAGAAAAACTGTTTTTT,CASSLQQGLGEKLFF
TRBD1,TRBJ1-2,13,TRBV2,-,TGTGCCAGCAGTGGGGACAGCCCCTATGGCTACACCTTC,CASSGDSPYGYTF
-,TRBJ2-5,14,TRBV20-1,-,TGCAGTGCTAGTGTCAGGGTAGGCCAAGAGACCCAGTACTTC,CSASVRVGQETQYF
TRBD1,TRBJ2-7,15,TRBV6-5,-,TGTGCCAGCAGGGCCTGGGGACAGGGGTGGTACGAGCAGTACTTC,CASRAWGQGWYEQYF
-,TRBJ1-1,14,TRBV27,-,TGTGCCAGCAGTTTATCAGGACTGAACACTGAAGCTTTCTTT,CASSLSGLNTEAFF
TRBD2,TRBJ2-5,14,TRBV6-1,-,TGTGCCAGCAGTGAGTCGACTAGCCGGGAGACCCAGTACTTC,CASSESTSRETQYF
-,TRBJ1-4,13,TRBV6-4,-,TGTGCCAGCAGCTATCGTGAGAATGAAAAACTGTTTTTT,CASSYRENEKLFF
-,TRBJ2-5,11,TRBV20-1,-,TGCAGGAGCGAGTACCAAGAGACCCAGTACTTC,CRSEYQETQYF
TRBD1,TRBJ1-2,19,TRBV4-1,-,TGCGCCAGCAGCCAAGGAGTCAGGCAGGGGGCCACGGGTGACTATGGCTACACCTTC,CASSQGVRQGATGDYGYTF
-,TRBJ1-5,16,TRBV19,-,TGTGCCAGTAGCCTTCAAGGGGGGAATAGCAATCAGCCCCAGCATTTT,CASSLQGGNSNQPQHF
-,TRBJ1-1,12,TRBV7-2,-,TGTGCCAGCAGCTTAAGAGCCACTGAAGCTTTCTTT,CASSLRATEAFF
TRBD1,TRBJ1-5,15,TRBV28,-,TGTGCCAGCAGCGGCTACGACAGGGAAAGTCAGCCCCAGCATTTT,CASSGYDRESQPQHF
-,TRBJ1-1,15,TRBV6-5,-,TGTGCCAGCAGTTACTCGACGGCCGGGATATCTGAAGCTTTCTTT,CASSYSTAGISEAFF
TRBD2,TRBJ2-1,16,TRBV12-5,once,TGTGCTAGTGGTCCCCGAACCCCCCTAGCGGACAATGAGCAGTTCTTC,CASGPRTPLADNEQFF
-,TRBJ1-1,15,TRBV19,-,TGTGCCATCCACACCCCCAATAAAAACAGGGTTGAAGCTTTCTTT,CAIHTPNKNRVEAFF
-,TRBJ2-5,15,TRBV11-3,-,TGTGCCAGCAGCTTAGATGTTTCAGGGGGGGAGACCCAGTACTTC,CASSLDVSGGETQYF
-,TRBJ1-1,14,TRBV28,-,TGTGCCAGCAGTTTAGTGCTGGGGGACACTGAAGCTTTCTTT,CASSLVLGDTEAFF
-,TRBJ1-5,16,TRBV6-2/TRBV6-3,-,TGTGCCAGCAGTTACGAGGCAGGGGCCAACAATCAGCCCCAGCATTTT,CASSYEAGANNQPQHF
-,TRBJ1-4,14,TRBV6-5,-,TGTGCCAGCAGGCAGGGGCTCCTCGGGGAAAAACTGTTTTTT,CASRQGLLGEKLFF
-,TRBJ1-2,15,TRBV4-3,-,TGCGCCAGCAGCCAAGATCCAGGAGACTTCTATGGCTACACCTTC,CASSQDPGDFYGYTF
-,TRBJ1-2,14,TRBV3-1/TRBV3-2,-,TGTGCCAGCAGCCAAGGCCGGGTGGGCTATGGCTACACCTTC,CASSQGRVGYGYTF
-,TRBJ1-1,13,TRBV11-2,-,TGTGCCAGCAGCCAGAGGGTCGAGACTGAAGCTTTCTTT,CASSQRVETEAFF
TRBD1,TRBJ1-4,13,TRBV2,-,TGTGCCAGCAGTTCGGACAGGGGTGAAAAACTGTTTTTT,CASSSDRGEKLFF
TRBD1,TRBJ1-1,14,TRBV27,-,TGTGCCAGCAGTTTCTCAGGGGGCGGAACTGAAGCTTTCTTT,CASSFSGGGTEAFF
TRBD2,TRBJ2-1,15,TRBV3-1/TRBV3-2,-,TGTGCCAGCAGCCAAGACGCGACTAGCAGCTATGAGCAGTTCTTC,CASSQDATSSYEQFF
-,TRBJ1-2,10,TRBV6-1,-,TGTGCCAGCAGTGAAGCCTACTACACCTTC,CASSEAYYTF
-,TRBJ1-2,16,TRBV6-1,-,TGTGCCAGCAGTGAAGCGATTTCAGGGCAGAGGTATGGCTACACCTTC,CASSEAISGQRYGYTF
TRBD2,TRBJ2-7,16,TRBV5-1,-,TGCGCCAGCAGTCGCGGACTAGCGGACTCCTCCTACGAGCAGTACTTC,CASSRGLADSSYEQYF
-,TRBJ1-2,13,TRBV18,-,TGTGCCAGCTCATCGGAACAGAACTATGGCTACACCTTC,CASSSEQNYGYTF
-,TRBJ1-4,12,TRBV28,-,TGTGCCAGCGCAAATAAGGGTGAAAAACTGTTTTTT,CASANKGEKLFF
-,TRBJ2-3,14,TRBV5-1,-,TGCGCCAGCAGCTTTTTTACAAAACCAGATACGCAGTATTTT,CASSFFTKPDTQYF